The following is a T cell receptor beta chain sequence with its context. Its antigen has not been determined. No qualities accompany the bases; no much larger clone lies one base away. Using the deep immunoSEQ assay, TCR CDR3 regions were amplified from genomic DNA by multiplex PCR. Extracted genomic DNA from each cell subset was distributed evenly across all wells of several immunoSEQ 96-well plates, and each plate was treated as a replicate. Each replicate PCR for unsorted PBMC received 300 to 350 ng genomic DNA, equal to approximately 30,000 T cell genomes. Genomic DNA from unsorted PBMC was sequenced over ten immunoSEQ deep assay plates. Purified libraries were quantified with a Qubit 3.0 fluorometer, sized on a Bioanalyzer 2100, and re-quantified with the KAPA Library Quantification kit. Every immunoSEQ 96-well plate was sequenced on a dedicated single-read 150-cycle Illumina NextSeq 550 flow cell. The authors' analysis ran thus. Because the immunoSEQ output held only junctional sequences and lacked quality scores, the filtering could not match the filtering applied to full-length reads. To assign V/J genes and CDR3, sequences were annotated using PyIR, a Python wrapper for IgBLAST v1.9, with IMGT germline references. Reads were removed for weak V/J assignments (E-value above 1e-6), missing CDR3, stop codons, out-of-frame junctions, or ambiguous translated residues. V3J clonotypes were defined as sequences sharing an identical inferred V gene, J gene, and CDR3 amino acid sequence. Percentage overlap between repertoires was calculated by dividing the number of shared unique clonotypes by the size of the smaller repertoire. Repertoire richness was assessed with RTK rarefaction, the Chao1 estimator, and Recon v2.1 estimates of unobserved clonotypes. Drawn from immuneACCESS, this table holds only the in-frame rearrangements with V and J called that TCRdb kept. Clones are partly lost; checked studies trace under half to an unresolved V gene and leave the rest unexplained. V and J calls plus clone size are reproduced from that table; the DNA served to infer D and trimming. The sample profile shows over 400,000 clones; roughly 80% of them were found once. About 13% of the sample lies in the top ten.

The data were taken from a study of shared clonotypes between healthy human individuals (dated by TCRdb to the early 2020s). For the study in its entirety: The cohort included a few men and a couple of women between 18 and 49 years of age. Per donor, leukapheresis produced somewhere between about 0.94 and 9 billion PBMCs. The study deeply sequenced blood TCR repertoires of about 5 healthy adults to estimate repertoire size and the extent of clonotype sharing between individuals. To increase sequencing depth and limit assay-specific biases, TCR repertoire library preparation and sequencing were carried out by different laboratories using diverse techniques.

Paper-wide results and their limitations: Based on pairwise subsampling, the degree of clonotype sharing among donors was expected to be affected by sequencing depth. The genetic and exposure-history diversity represented was limited by the small number of donors. Only blood was sampled, and tissue TCR repertoires likely differ from those in blood.

Donors were healthy HIV-negative adults with no recently reported acute infections or vaccinations. All donors were Caucasian adults living in Nashville, Tennessee, USA. In the unsorted samples, 85 million to 100 million PBMCs were counted, and genomic DNA was extracted using the QIAamp DNA Blood Mini kit. After blood collection by leukapheresis, PBMCs were isolated using Ficoll-Histopaque density gradient centrifugation and then cryopreserved in the vapor phase of liquid nitrogen. The receptor was isolated from a woman aged 40 to 50 in good health. Some clones in this sample may be carry-over from other donors' samples. Sequencing was carried out using PBMCs.

The nucleotide sequence reads as follows: TGTGCCAGCAGCTTATCCAGCGGGAGTGAGACCCAGTACTTC. Its translation reads: CASSLSSGSETQYF. Recombination connected TRBV7-3 to TRBJ2-5; 8 bases in the middle match TRBD2. CDR1 and CDR2, looked up from the germline V gene, are SGHTA and FQGTGA. The germline V and J ends show losses of 2 bases and 5 bases respectively, and no gene match explains 4 bases of the junction. From the cysteine through the phenylalanine, the CDR3 covers 14 amino acids. The sequence is cut down to CDR3 DNA, 42 bases in frame from base 1.